These 31 T cell receptor beta chains share one sample of origin, sequenced in a study. TCRdb analysed the 5' RACE reads with MiXCR anew, one entry per CDR3 protein. This table holds about 7,200 distinct CDR3 sequences, around 42% found once. Material: memory CD4+ T cells sorted from blood. Subset given: memory CD4+ T cells, CD4+CD45RO+CD25-. The receptor set was obtained from a female donor with breast cancer.

The chain is built from TRBV12-3 or TRBV12-4 and TRBJ2-5, with 9 bases identical to TRBD2. TRBJ2-1 matches the DNA end more closely, so the J call is doubtful. The CDR3 sequence is 14 residues long. The CDR3 region has the DNA TGTGCCAGCAGTTTGGAGCGGGGGGACAATGAGCAGTTCTTC. It encodes CASSLERGDNEQFF.

A few counts support this clonotype. V is TRBV18 and J is TRBJ1-6, with TRBD1 matching over 7 bases. With 6 bases clipped from V and 6 bases from J, the junction kept 11 bases outside the gene matches. The germline V gene encodes CDR1 KGHSH and CDR2 LQKENI. The CDR3 is 16 residues long. Here the CDR3 reads CASSPTWGQFNSPLHF. In DNA form, the CDR3 reads TGTGCCAGCTCGCCAACATGGGGACAGTTTAATTCACCCCTCCACTTT.

The rearrangement links TRBV29-1 to TRBJ1-1; D is unclear. Trimming removed 5 bases at V and 1 base at J, with 8 bases between. Per the germline V gene, CDR1 is SQVTM and CDR2 is ANQGSEA. This CDR3 spans 12 amino acids. The CDR3 bases are TGCAGCGTTTACAGCACGAACACTGAAGCTTTCTTT. This translates into CSVYSTNTEAFF. Filled out from reference TRBV29-1 and TRBJ1-1, the complete variable domain reads SAVISQKPSRDICQRGTSLTIQCQVDSQVTMMFWYRQQPGQSLTLIATANQGSEATYESGFVIDKFPISRPNLTFSTLTVSNMSPEDSSIYLCSVYSTNTEAFFGQGTRLTVV.

The V gene is TRBV7-2, the J gene TRBJ2-1; D is perhaps TRBD1 (6 bases). This CDR3 is 13 amino acids long. With 5 bases removed from V and 8 bases from J, the gap between germline ends came to 13 bases. Germline assignment: CDR1 SGHTA and CDR2 FQGNSA. CDR3 bases: TGTGCCAGCAGCCCACCCACAGGGTATGAGCAGTTCTTC. Its protein product is CASSPPTGYEQFF.

The chain has TRBV7-2 and TRBJ2-5; D gene unclear. V lost 2 bases to trimming and J lost 1 base, with 8 bases between them. This CDR3 has 14 residues. Germline V gene sequence: CDR1 SGHTA, CDR2 FQGNSA. CDR3: CASSLSNFQETQYF. CDR3 nucleotide sequence: TGTGCCAGCAGCTTATCTAACTTCCAAGAGACCCAGTACTTC.

CDR3 loop: CASSTGGALWGNTIYF. Written as DNA, the CDR3 is TGTGCCAGCAGTACAGGGGGTGCTCTGTGGGGAAACACCATATATTTT. This chain links TRBV28 with TRBJ1-3, with TRBD1 identical over 8 bases. This CDR3 comprises 16 residues. Trimming cost V 5 bases and J 4 bases; bases outside gene matches: 10. Germline V gene data show CDR1 as MDHEN and CDR2 as SYDVKM.

The chain carries TRBV2 and TRBJ1-6, with a weak D call TRBD1 (6 bases). Germline V gives CDR1 SNHLY, CDR2 FYNNEI. Trimming pared 7 bases from V and 6 bases from J, leaving 16 bases between. The CDR3 has 15 amino acids. The CDR3 bases are TGTGCCAGCAAGCCGGTCGGCAGGGGTAATTCACCCCTCCACTTT. It yields the protein CASKPVGRGNSPLHF. Using reference TRBV2 and TRBJ1-6 for the parts outside the CDR3, the full variable domain is EPEVTQTPSHQVTQMGQEVILRCVPISNHLYFYWYRQILGQKVEFLVSFYNNEISEKSEIFDDQFSVERPDGSNFTLKIRSTKLEDSAMYFCASKPVGRGNSPLHFGNGTRLTVT.

V gene TRBV4-2 combines with J gene TRBJ2-5, with 8 bases lining up with TRBD2. The ends lost 4 bases at V and 2 bases at J; junction bases unmatched: 12. The germline V gene has CDR1 LGHNA and CDR2 YNFKEQ. The CDR3 covers 17 residues. The CDR3 loop is CASSREWNGRAQETQYF. CDR3 DNA: TGTGCCAGCAGCCGAGAATGGAACGGGAGGGCACAAGAGACCCAGTACTTC.

The rearrangement links TRBV20-1 to TRBJ2-3; 9 nucleotides align to TRBD2. J lost 4 bases, V lost 0 bases, and 5 bases had no gene match. Germline CDR1 DFQATT, CDR2 SNEGSKA (reference sequence). The CDR3 has 15 residues. The CDR3 bases are TGCAGTGCTAGAGATGGGACTAGCAGGGCAGATACGCAGTATTTT. It codes for CSARDGTSRADTQYF.

CDR3 bases: TGTGCCAGCAGCGCCCAGCCCCGGGACTTAAAGTACTTC. Its translation is CASSAQPRDLKYF. The chain couples TRBV7-6 to TRBJ2-7, with D perhaps matching TRBD2 (6 bases). V shed 5 bases and J shed 11 bases, with 19 bases lying between them. Germline-derived CDR1 and CDR2 are SGHVS and FNYEAQ. This CDR3 region has 13 residues.

This clonotype came up once. This chain joins TRBV12-3 or TRBV12-4 and TRBJ2-5, with D uncertain. There are 11 residues in the CDR3. V was shortened by 7 bases and J by 5 bases, with 8 bases between the two germline ends. CDR3 nucleotides: TGTGCCAGCACCCTGTGGGAGACCCAGTACTTC. Amino acid sequence: CASTLWETQYF.

This rearrangement joins TRBV5-1 to TRBJ1-6; maybe TRBD1 (5 bases). CDR1 is SGHRS, CDR2 YFSETQ, per germline. V was cut by 5 bases and J by 7 bases, with 10 bases left in between. The CDR3 sequence is 13 residues long. CDR3 DNA sequence: TGCGCCAGCAGTTTAGGGGAGAATTCACCCCTCCACTTT. It translates to CASSLGENSPLHF.

The chain uses TRBV4-1 and TRBJ2-4; weak D call: TRBD2 (7 bases). The CDR3 is made up of 18 amino acids. V lost 1 base to trimming and J lost 1 base, with 17 bases between them. Germline loops: CDR1 MGHRA, CDR2 YSYEKL. CDR3: CASSQGTVSGAAKNIQYF. The CDR3 DNA reads as TGCGCCAGCAGCCAAGGGACAGTAAGCGGGGCCGCCAAAAACATTCAGTACTTC.

V usage is TRBV12-3 or TRBV12-4 and J usage is TRBJ1-2; D is undetermined. This CDR3 is built from 14 residues. V lost 6 bases, J lost 3 bases, and 14 bases lay in between. The CDR3 coding sequence is TGTGCCAGCAGCCACCGAGGCCGCTACTATGGCTACACCTTC. It encodes CASSHRGRYYGYTF.

This clonotype is labeled medium-sized. V and J are TRBV10-3 and TRBJ2-6; TRBD2 agrees at 15 bases. This CDR3 has 22 residues. From germline, CDR1 is ENHRY and CDR2 SYGVKD. V trimming: 10 bases; J trimming: 0 bases; junction bases outside the gene matches: 19. This CDR3 reads CATTGGGLAGGRESSGANVLTF. The CDR3 coding sequence is TGTGCCACCACGGGCGGGGGACTAGCGGGAGGCCGCGAAAGCTCTGGGGCCAACGTCCTGACTTTC.

As for this clonotype: An end of the junction does not agree with germline; a read error may underlie this. The V gene is TRBV29-1, the J gene TRBJ1-2, with TRBD1 identical over 9 bases. The CDR3 covers 12 residues. Germline CDR1 is SQVTM and CDR2 is ANQGSEA. The CDR3, as DNA: TGCAGCGTTGTACAGGGGGCGACAGGCTACGCCTTC. Its translation: CSVVQGATGYAF. The full variable domain, in which reference TRBV29-1 and TRBJ1-2 provide the parts outside the CDR3, is SAVISQKPSRDICQRGTSLTIQCQVDSQVTMMFWYRQQPGQSLTLIATANQGSEATYESGFVIDKFPISRPNLTFSTLTVSNMSPEDSSIYLCSVVQGATGYAFGSGTRLTVV.

In this sample, this clonotype turned up a few times. The V and J genes are TRBV6-5 and TRBJ2-3; 8 positions match TRBD1. CDR1 and CDR2 from the germline V gene are MNHEY and SVGAGI. The CDR3 covers 14 residues. V shed 6 bases, J shed 2 bases, and the junction held 4 bases outside the gene matches. The DNA of the CDR3 is TGTGCCAGCAGCCCGGGACAGGTCACAGATACGCAGTATTTT. The encoded protein is CASSPGQVTDTQYF.

V is TRBV6-2 or TRBV6-3 and J is TRBJ1-1, with TRBD1 as a possible D gene (6 bases). Trimming removed 8 bases from V and 10 bases from J, with 17 bases in between. Germline V gene sequence: CDR1 MNHEY, CDR2 SVGEGT. The CDR3 is 12 residues long. The CDR3 DNA follows: TGTGCCAGCCAAGGGGGGACGCGGGGAGCTTTCTTT. Amino acid sequence: CASQGGTRGAFF.

V usage is TRBV7-9 and J usage is TRBJ2-7; 10 nucleotides match TRBD1. CDR3 size: 13 residues. V lost 5 bases and J lost 6; bases outside the gene matches: 4. Germline loops: CDR1 SEHNR, CDR2 FQNEAQ (reference sequence). CDR3 nucleotide sequence: TGTGCCAGCAGCAGGGGGACAGGGGCCGAGCAGTACTTC. As protein: CASSRGTGAEQYF.

This clonotype was detected a few times. The V and J genes are TRBV4-2 and TRBJ2-5, with 8 bases matching TRBD2. The germline V gene has CDR1 LGHNA and CDR2 YNFKEQ. This CDR3 spans 15 amino acids. The ends lost 1 base at V and 5 bases at J; junction bases unmatched: 6. CDR3: CASSQGLAGGETQYF. Here the CDR3 DNA reads TGTGCCAGCAGCCAAGGTCTGGCGGGGGGTGAGACCCAGTACTTC.

By share, this clonotype ranks as medium-sized. V is TRBV20-1 and J is TRBJ1-2; TRBD1 is a possible D gene (6 bases). Trimming stripped 7 bases from V and 2 bases from J, with 11 bases between. The length of the CDR3 is 12 residues. The germline V gene encodes CDR1 DFQATT and CDR2 SNEGSKA (reference sequence). The CDR3 sequence is CSGRQANYGYTF. The CDR3 nucleotides are TGCAGTGGCAGACAGGCAAACTATGGCTACACCTTC.

With regard to this clonotype: This clone may be a read error of a much larger clone one base away. This chain uses TRBV5-1 with TRBJ2-1, with 7 bases fitting TRBD2. This CDR3 has 15 residues. Germline loops: CDR1 SGHRS, CDR2 YFSETQ. In nucleotides, the CDR3 is TGCGCCAGCAGCTCGCGGGAGAATATCTACAATAAGCAGTTCTTC. It yields the protein CASSSRENIYNKQFF.

This clonotype is medium-sized by share. The CDR3 sequence is CASSTIREIYTF. In nucleotides, the CDR3 is TGTGCCAGCAGCACAATCAGGGAGATCTACACCTTC. The rearrangement joins TRBV5-6 to TRBJ1-2, with a tentative D call TRBD1 (5 bases). The germline V gene encodes CDR1 SGHDT and CDR2 YYEEEE. The V gene lost 4 bases and the J gene lost 10 bases, with 14 bases spanning the gap. This CDR3 is 12 amino acids long.

The rearrangement uses TRBV20-1 and TRBJ2-1; D possibly uses TRBD1 or TRBD2 (5 bases each). Trimming stripped 3 bases from V and 3 bases from J, with 21 bases between. The germline gives CDR1 DFQATT, CDR2 SNEGSKA (reference sequence). The CDR3 runs 17 residues. In nucleotides, the CDR3 is TGCAGTGCTAGTCACAGGAGAGGGAGCTTTTTCTACAATGAGCAGTTCTTC. It codes for CSASHRRGSFFYNEQFF.

A few counts support this clonotype. The rearrangement uses TRBV10-1 and TRBJ2-3; D is uncertain. The germline gives CDR1 WNHNN, CDR2 SYGVQD (reference sequence). CDR3 length: 13 residues. Trimming took off 8 bases at V and 5 bases at J, with 14 bases between the two ends. CDR3: CASSRTVGDTQYF. DNA of the CDR3: TGCGCCAGCTCAAGGACCGTAGGAGATACGCAGTATTTT.

This clonotype turned up a few times. The chain is built from TRBV7-9 and TRBJ2-3; TRBD1 is a possible D gene (5 bases). V was pared by 5 bases and J by 10 bases, with 10 bases between. CDR1 SEHNR and CDR2 FQNEAQ come from the germline V gene (reference sequence). CDR3 size: 11 residues. CDR3 bases: TGTGCCAGCAGCAGAAGGGGTTCGCAGTATTTT. Translated: CASSRRGSQYF.

This clonotype was recorded a few times. The chain uses TRBV3-1 and TRBJ2-3; no firm D call. V was trimmed by 1 base and J by 4 bases, leaving 6 bases between them. This CDR3 has 13 amino acids. Germline V gives CDR1 LGHDT, CDR2 YNNKEL (reference sequence). CDR3 sequence (DNA): TGTGCCAGCAGCCAAGCGGTAGCAGATACGCAGTATTTT. Protein: CASSQAVADTQYF.

There are a few counts of this clonotype. V gene TRBV7-8 combines with J gene TRBJ2-7, with TRBD2 identical over 7 bases. CDR3 size: 16 residues. Trimming took 5 bases from V and 0 from J; bases not matched to a gene: 10. From germline, CDR1 is SGHVS and CDR2 FQNEAQ. The CDR3: CASSQQSGASSYEQYF. CDR3 nucleotide sequence: TGTGCCAGCAGCCAACAGAGCGGGGCTAGCTCCTACGAGCAGTACTTC.

This clonotype has more than one count but fewer than ten. The V gene is TRBV20-1, the J gene TRBJ2-5, with TRBD2 matching over 9 bases. CDR3 length: 18 residues. V was clipped by 3 bases and J by 5 bases; unmatched bases: 19. Germline CDR1 DFQATT, CDR2 SNEGSKA (reference sequence). CDR3 DNA sequence: TGCAGTGCTAGGAACGTCTACTTAGCGGGAGTAGGGTATGAGACCCAGTACTTC. It translates to CSARNVYLAGVGYETQYF.

Worth noting for this clonotype: A much larger clone differs by one base, so this may be a read error. The gene calls are TRBV4-2 and TRBJ2-7, with D tentatively TRBD1 or TRBD2 (5 bases each). Germline-derived CDR1 and CDR2 are LGHNA and YNFKEQ. Trimming took 4 bases from V and 7 from J, leaving 14 bases between them. This CDR3 comprises 13 residues. The CDR3 loop is CASSPREGNEQYF. The CDR3 DNA is TGTGCCAGCAGCCCCAGAGAGGGGAATGAGCAGTACTTC.

The chain links TRBV12-3 or TRBV12-4 to TRBJ1-5, with 7 nucleotides matching TRBD1. The CDR3 sequence is 14 residues long. Trimming took 2 bases from V and 9 from J; bases not matched to a gene: 7. Here the CDR3 DNA reads TGTGCCAGCAGTTTAAGACAGGGCGCGGCGCCCCAGCATTTT. Its protein is CASSLRQGAAPQHF.